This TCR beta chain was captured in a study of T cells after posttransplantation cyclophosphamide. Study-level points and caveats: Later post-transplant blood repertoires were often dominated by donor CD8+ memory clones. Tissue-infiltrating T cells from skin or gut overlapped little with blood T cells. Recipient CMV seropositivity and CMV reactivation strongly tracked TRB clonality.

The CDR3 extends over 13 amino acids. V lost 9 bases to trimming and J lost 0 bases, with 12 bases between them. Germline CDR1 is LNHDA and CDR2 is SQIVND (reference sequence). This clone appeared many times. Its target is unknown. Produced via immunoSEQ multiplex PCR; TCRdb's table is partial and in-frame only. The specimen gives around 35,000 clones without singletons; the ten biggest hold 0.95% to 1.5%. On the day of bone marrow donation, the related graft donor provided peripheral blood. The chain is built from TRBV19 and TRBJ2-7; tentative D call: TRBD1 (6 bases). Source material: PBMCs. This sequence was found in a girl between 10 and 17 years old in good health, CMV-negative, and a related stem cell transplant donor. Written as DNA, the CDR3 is TGTGCCAGCTCCTCAGGGGCCTCCTACGAGCAGTACTTC. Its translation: CASSSGASYEQYF.